This TCR beta chain was retrieved from a study of blood T cell repertoires in COVID-19. Overall study: Acute and convalescent COVID-19 specimens originated in the United States, Italy and Spain. PBMCs, B-cell-depleted T cells, or T cells provided the cDNA or gDNA that made up the material.

Per the authors' pipeline: It was from reference gene primer amplification that nucleated cell counts were estimated. Here immunoSEQ multiplex PCR was the method, and the copy in TCRdb shows in-frame clones only, minus some. Clone size and V and J calls were adopted from that table, with D and trimming inferred from the DNA. The table shows about 110,000 clones, with around 81% occurring only once. The TCR originated in an older woman with acute or convalescent COVID-19. Input material: peripheral blood.

The CDR3 protein is CASSSPGQGTKNIQYF. CDR3 nucleotides: TGTGCCAGCAGTTCCCCGGGACAGGGAACCAAAAACATTCAGTACTTC. The gene calls are TRBV6-5 and TRBJ2-4, with 9 bases matching TRBD1. The CDR3 sequence is 16 residues long. The germline CDR1 and CDR2 sequences are MNHEY and SVGAGI. V lost 4 bases, J lost 2 bases, and 6 bases stayed unmatched.